This T cell receptor beta chain comes out of a study of OX40 agonist ivuxolimab in advanced cancers. Study at large: The dose-escalation cohort was just under 85% male, with a mean age of about 56 years, ranging roughly 20 to 90.

Comment on this clone: Its cognate antigen is unknown.

TCRdb's copy holds only in-frame clones and misses some; the assay was immunoSEQ multiplex PCR. The table lists 80,000 to 95,000 clones, roughly 93% of them singletons, with around 0.71% in the top ten. Study results and caveats: Among the lowest peripheral clonal expansion occurred in 0.1-3.0 mg/kg partial responders. Among T cells, CD8+ cells averaged more expanded clones than CD4+ cells.

Trimming pared 5 bases from V and 0 bases from J, leaving 7 bases between. The CDR3 runs 13 residues. Germline V gives CDR1 SGHVS, CDR2 FQNEAQ. The rearrangement joins TRBV7-8 to TRBJ1-1; no reliable D call. The TCR sequence derives from an adult with an advanced solid tumor such as melanoma, head and neck, liver or kidney cancer. The specimen comprised CD4+ or CD8+ T cells sorted from blood, sampled in a trial of the OX40 agonist ivuxolimab. CDR3 loop: CASSTHMNTEAFF. CDR3 sequence (DNA): TGTGCCAGCAGCACGCACATGAACACTGAAGCTTTCTTT. Full variable domain (remainder filled in from reference TRBV7-8 and TRBJ1-1): GAGVSQSPRYKVAKRGQDVALRCDPISGHVSLFWYQQALGQGPEFLTYFQNEAQLDKSGLPSDRFFAERPEGSVSTLKIQRTQQEDSAVYLCASSTHMNTEAFFGQGTRLTVV.